What follows describes a single TCR beta chain. Using genomic DNA as the template, TCR beta VDJ and CDR3 profiling was carried out. MiXCR, applied by TCRdb to the reads, yields one record per CDR3 protein. The sample yields around 290,000 distinct CDR3 sequences, approximately 60% seen once. This specimen comes from a study of CD8+CD57+ T cells in acquired aplastic anemia. All patients picked for sequencing had shown, by flow cytometry, an expansion of CD8+CD57+ cells. With 4 bases clipped from V and 5 bases from J, the junction kept 10 bases outside the gene matches. The CDR3 length is 16 residues. CDR1 is MGHRA and CDR2 is YSYEKL in the germline V gene.

The chain carries TRBV4-1 and TRBJ1-2, with 10 nucleotides matching TRBD1. The receptor was isolated from a human donor with aplastic anemia. Sequencing input: sorted CD4+, CD8+, or CD8+CD57+ T cells (not recorded which) from PBMCs. CDR3 sequence: CASSPEVGQGDYGYTF. CDR3 DNA sequence: TGCGCCAGCAGCCCCGAGGTCGGACAGGGGGATTATGGCTACACCTTC.